The 25 T cell receptor beta chains below were found in one sample sequenced in a study of CD8+ T cells in alopecia areata. Sequencing used cDNA as its template, made by extracting RNA and reverse transcribing it. Generated by immunoSEQ multiplex PCR, the TCRdb table keeps only in-frame clones and is missing some. Altogether some 210,000 clones are present, 50% to 60% being singletons, with the ten largest covering under 0.5%. Sequenced material: CD4+ T cells sorted from blood, taken at week 0. The origin of the receptors is a human donor with alopecia areata.

The gene calls are TRBV9 and TRBJ2-4; tentatively, D is TRBD2 (5 bases). Germline assignment: CDR1 SGDLS and CDR2 YYNGEE. The CDR3 spans 14 residues. The ends were cut back, 3 bases at V and 0 bases at J, with 7 bases in the middle. The CDR3 DNA is TGTGCCAGCAGCGCCGGACTAGCCAAAAACATTCAGTACTTC. As protein: CASSAGLAKNIQYF.

About this clone: Distinct nucleotide sequences in the sample also encode this CDR3. In nucleotides, the CDR3 is TGTGCCAGCTCATCTCAAGAGACCCAGTACTTC. Translation gives CASSSQETQYF. The chain carries TRBV18 and TRBJ2-5; D call uncertain. The CDR3 is made up of 11 amino acids. V lost 5 bases and J 2 bases, leaving 3 bases between the germline ends. The germline gives CDR1 KGHSH, CDR2 LQKENI.

V and J are TRBV6-5 and TRBJ1-2, with D perhaps TRBD1 (6 bases). The germline V and J ends were trimmed by 7 bases and 10 bases, with 22 bases remaining between them. Looked up from germline, CDR1 is MNHEY and CDR2 is SVGAGI. The CDR3 is 14 residues long. The DNA of the CDR3 is TGTGCCAGCAACTCCCCGGGGGGCGCATCTACCTACACCTTC. It codes for CASNSPGGASTYTF.

The chain links TRBV9 to TRBJ2-1; 9 bases align to TRBD1. V was clipped by 4 bases and J by 6 bases; unmatched bases: 8. The CDR3 has 15 amino acids. The germline CDR1 and CDR2 sequences are SGDLS and YYNGEE. The CDR3 DNA follows: TGTGCCAGCAGCAAAGCCGGGACAGGGAGCAATGAGCAGTTCTTC. Translating it yields CASSKAGTGSNEQFF.

This clone showed up just once. The rearrangement links TRBV25-1 to TRBJ2-3; possibly TRBD1 for D (6 bases). Germline V gives CDR1 MGHDK, CDR2 SYGVNS. CDR3 length: 13 residues. Trimming cost V 6 bases and J 6 bases, with 13 bases left between them. The CDR3 nucleotides read TGTGCCAGCAGCGGGACACTGAAGGATACGCAGTATTTT. This translates into CASSGTLKDTQYF.

The chain recombines TRBV7-9 with TRBJ2-3; D possibly uses TRBD1 or TRBD2 (7 bases each). Germline V gene lookup returns CDR1 SEHNR and CDR2 FQNEAQ (reference sequence). Trimming removed 5 bases at V and 4 bases at J, with 16 bases between. The CDR3 contains 15 residues. DNA for the CDR3: TGTGCCAGCAGCCCGCCCCAGGGGGGGGCAGATACGCAGTATTTT. Its translation: CASSPPQGGADTQYF.

V and J are TRBV6-5 and TRBJ2-5; TRBD1 matches 8 bases. V lost 2 bases, J lost 4 bases, and 9 bases stayed unmatched. Germline V gene sequence: CDR1 MNHEY, CDR2 SVGAGI. The CDR3 loop spans 16 amino acids. The CDR3 here is CASSYHGTGSIETQYF. The CDR3, as DNA: TGTGCCAGCAGTTACCACGGGACAGGATCGATAGAGACCCAGTACTTC.

The genes are TRBV4-1 and TRBJ1-2; TRBD1 is a possible D gene (5 bases). V was shortened by 0 bases and J by 7 bases, with 12 bases between the two germline ends. The CDR3 covers 14 residues. Germline CDR1 and CDR2: MGHRA and YSYEKL. The CDR3 loop reads CASSQDRVGAGYTF. CDR3 nucleotides: TGCGCCAGCAGCCAAGATCGAGTAGGGGCTGGCTACACCTTC.

The V and J genes are TRBV7-9 and TRBJ1-2; tentative D call: TRBD1 (6 bases). The CDR3 has 15 residues. Germline V gene sequence: CDR1 SEHNR, CDR2 FQNEAQ (reference sequence). The V end lost 0 bases, the J end lost 8 bases, and 16 bases lay between the germline ends. CDR3 loop: CASSLATGKSYGYTF. CDR3 sequence (DNA): TGTGCCAGCAGCTTAGCGACAGGAAAATCGTACGGCTACACCTTC.

V is TRBV4-1 and J is TRBJ1-2; weak D call: TRBD1 (6 bases). This CDR3 is 16 amino acids long. Looked up from germline, CDR1 is MGHRA and CDR2 is YSYEKL. The germline V and J ends were trimmed by 1 base and 4 bases, with 16 bases remaining between them. The CDR3 sequence: CASSQGMGGAFYGYTF. The DNA of the CDR3 is TGCGCCAGCAGCCAAGGGATGGGGGGCGCTTTCTATGGCTACACCTTC.

This chain links TRBV30 with TRBJ1-1; the match to TRBD1 covers 11 bases. There are 14 residues in the CDR3. CDR1 and CDR2 (germline): GTSNPN, SVGIG (reference sequence). J lost 4 bases, V lost 5 bases, and 6 bases had no gene match. CDR3: CAWATGQGGTEAFF. The CDR3 nucleotides are TGTGCCTGGGCTACGGGACAGGGGGGCACTGAAGCTTTCTTT.

This chain uses TRBV5-1 with TRBJ1-2; a possible D gene is TRBD1 (5 bases). Trimming took 0 bases from V and 6 from J, leaving 15 bases between them. CDR1 is SGHRS, CDR2 YFSETQ, per germline. This CDR3 has 15 amino acids. CDR3 sequence (DNA): TGCGCCAGCAGCTTGGGGAATACAGGACGGGATGGCTACACCTTC. As protein: CASSLGNTGRDGYTF.

CDR3 nucleotide sequence: TGTGCCTGGAGTGTACGACTAGGCAATCAGCCCCAGCATTTT. The encoded protein is CAWSVRLGNQPQHF. V usage is TRBV30 and J usage is TRBJ1-5; D remains ambiguous. V was cut by 0 bases and J by 2 bases, with 8 bases left in between. The V gene's germline CDR1 is GTSNPN and CDR2 SVGIG (reference sequence). The CDR3 loop spans 14 amino acids. The complete variable domain, with remaining parts taken from reference TRBV30 and TRBJ1-5, reads SQTIHQWPATLVQPVGSPLSLECTVEGTSNPNLYWYRQAAGRGLQLLFYSVGIGQISSEVPQNLSASRPQDRQFILSSKKLLLSDSGFYLCAWSVRLGNQPQHFGDGTRLSIL.

The chain couples TRBV10-3 to TRBJ1-1; TRBD1 might be the D (6 bases). Germline V gene lookup returns CDR1 ENHRY and CDR2 SYGVKD. V was pared by 3 bases and J by 1 base, with 9 bases between. The CDR3 is 14 amino acids. For the CDR3, the DNA is TGTGCCATCAGTGATGGGGGCCAGAACACTGAAGCTTTCTTT. Protein product: CAISDGGQNTEAFF.

This clone was detected a few times. The V gene is TRBV19, the J gene TRBJ1-1; D call uncertain. The germline gives CDR1 LNHDA, CDR2 SQIVND (reference sequence). This CDR3 region has 11 residues. V was shortened by 6 bases and J by 2 bases, with 4 bases between the two germline ends. CDR3 region: CASRSNTEAFF. The DNA for the CDR3 is TGTGCCAGTAGGAGTAACACTGAAGCTTTCTTT.

The table lists this clone with many counts. The chain employs TRBV5-4 and TRBJ2-3, with TRBD2 matching 8 bases. The ends lost 10 bases at V and 4 bases at J; junction bases unmatched: 11. This CDR3 is built from 14 residues. CDR1 and CDR2 from the germline V gene are SGHNT and YYREEE (reference sequence). The CDR3 sequence: CAGQSGSRADTQYF. The CDR3, as DNA: TGTGCCGGACAGAGCGGGAGTAGAGCAGATACGCAGTATTTT.

This clone came up a few times. The chain uses TRBV5-6 and TRBJ1-5; D ambiguous. Looked up from germline, CDR1 is SGHDT and CDR2 is YYEEEE. The CDR3 length is 15 residues. Trimming left V 4 bases short and J 3 bases short, with 14 bases between. The CDR3 DNA is TGTGCCAGCAGCCCGGACGGAGGATACAATCAGCCCCAGCATTTT. The encoded protein is CASSPDGGYNQPQHF. The full variable domain, completed using reference TRBV5-6 and TRBJ1-5, is DAGVTQSPTHLIKTRGQQVTLRCSPKSGHDTVSWYQQALGQGPQFIFQYYEEEERQRGNFPDRFSGHQFPNYSSELNVNALLLGDSALYLCASSPDGGYNQPQHFGDGTRLSIL.

The chain couples TRBV30 to TRBJ2-1; D ambiguous. The length of the CDR3 is 11 residues. The V end lost 1 base, the J end lost 10 bases, and 8 bases lay between the germline ends. Per the germline V gene, CDR1 is GTSNPN and CDR2 is SVGIG (reference sequence). Here the CDR3 reads CAWSAQAEQFF. The CDR3 DNA reads as TGTGCCTGGAGTGCGCAGGCAGAGCAGTTCTTC.

V and J are TRBV6-5 and TRBJ1-2; a possible D gene is TRBD1 (6 bases). The CDR3 consists of 13 residues. V dropped 6 bases and J dropped 7 bases, with 15 bases sitting between them. The V gene's germline CDR1 is MNHEY and CDR2 SVGAGI. CDR3 region: CASSQGHSGGYTF. The DNA for the CDR3 is TGTGCCAGCAGCCAGGGACATTCGGGTGGCTACACCTTC.

The J gene is TRBJ1-1, the V gene TRBV29-1; 8 nucleotides line up with TRBD1. V was clipped by 8 bases and J by 4 bases; unmatched bases: 9. Germline values: CDR1 SQVTM, CDR2 ANQGSEA. The CDR3 length is 13 residues. The CDR3 spells CSYRTGSTTEAFF. The CDR3 bases are TGCAGCTACCGGACAGGGTCGACCACTGAAGCTTTCTTT.

J is TRBJ1-1 and V is TRBV4-1; D possibly corresponds to TRBD1 (6 bases). CDR1 MGHRA and CDR2 YSYEKL come from the germline V gene. The CDR3 loop spans 14 amino acids. Trimming took off 3 bases at V and 9 bases at J, with 17 bases between the two ends. Here the CDR3 reads CASSHPGQSEKAFF. In nucleotides, the CDR3 is TGCGCCAGCAGCCACCCTGGACAGTCGGAAAAAGCTTTCTTT.

V gene TRBV5-1 combines with J gene TRBJ2-2; 9 bases agree with TRBD1. This CDR3 has 16 residues. Per germline, CDR1 SGHRS and CDR2 YFSETQ. V lost 6 bases, J lost 6 bases, and 12 bases stayed unmatched. CDR3 in amino acids: CASTSSRDRAPGELFF. Here the CDR3 DNA reads TGCGCCAGCACCTCTTCCCGGGACAGGGCCCCCGGGGAGCTGTTTTTT. The whole variable domain, filled in from reference TRBV5-1 and TRBJ2-2, reads KAGVTQTPRYLIKTRGQQVTLSCSPISGHRSVSWYQQTPGQGLQFLFEYFSETQRNKGNFPGRFSGRQFSNSRSEMNVSTLELGDSALYLCASTSSRDRAPGELFFGEGSRLTVL.

The table lists this clone with a few counts. The genes are TRBV6-6 and TRBJ1-5, with D possibly being TRBD1 (5 bases). Trimming removed 7 bases at V and 5 bases at J, with 6 bases between. The CDR3 length is 11 residues. Per germline, CDR1 MNHNY and CDR2 SVGAGI (reference sequence). In DNA form, the CDR3 reads TGTGCCAGCAAAGGGGATCAGCCCCAGCATTTT. Encoded protein: CASKGDQPQHF.

The rearrangement joins TRBV6-5 to TRBJ2-1, with D perhaps TRBD1 or TRBD2 (6 bases each). The ends were cut back, 3 bases at V and 8 bases at J, with 17 bases in the middle. Germline CDR1 and CDR2: MNHEY and SVGAGI. The CDR3 runs 15 residues. CDR3 nucleotide sequence: TGTGCCAGCAGTTATCAAGCTACGGGGGCCTATGAGCAGTTCTTC. Protein sequence: CASSYQATGAYEQFF.

The V and J genes are TRBV7-6 and TRBJ2-7; tentatively, D is TRBD1 (5 bases). This CDR3 region has 12 residues. The germline V gene has CDR1 SGHVS and CDR2 FNYEAQ. Trimming left V 5 bases short and J 6 bases short, with 11 bases between. The CDR3 region has the DNA TGTGCCAGCAGCACGCAGGGTGGCGAGCAGTACTTC. This sequence encodes CASSTQGGEQYF.